What follows are 9 T cell receptor beta chains derived from one specimen sequenced in a study of cytomegalovirus exposure and HLA in healthy donors. It was with 60 Vbeta and 13 Jbeta primers that the PCR ran. Using immunoSEQ multiplex PCR, the repertoire was profiled, and TCRdb retains in-frame clones only, with some absent. Among about 85,000 clones listed, under 85% were seen once. Sequenced sample: PBMCs. Every receptor here comes from a boy between 10 and 17 years old in good health and CMV-seronegative.

The J gene is TRBJ2-1, the V gene TRBV30, with TRBD1 matching 11 bases. V gave up 1 base and J gave up 10 bases; unmatched junction bases: 0. The CDR3 contains 12 residues. Germline V gene sequence: CDR1 GTSNPN, CDR2 SVGIG (reference sequence). Written as DNA, the CDR3 is TGTGCCTGGAGTGGGACAGGGGGCGAGCAGTTCTTC. Translating it yields CAWSGTGGEQFF.

The rearrangement joins TRBV5-6 to TRBJ2-3; D unresolved. The CDR3 extends over 13 amino acids. Germline CDR1 SGHDT, CDR2 YYEEEE. V lost 1 base, J lost 6 bases, and 9 bases lay in between. DNA of the CDR3: TGTGCCAGCAGCTTGAGTGATCGGGATACGCAGTATTTT. Translated: CASSLSDRDTQYF.

The V and J genes are TRBV6-1 and TRBJ1-2, with 7 bases lining up with TRBD1. Per germline, CDR1 MNHNS and CDR2 SASEGT. The CDR3 is 14 amino acids. The V gene end was trimmed by 4 bases and the J gene end by 7 bases; junction bases not matched to a gene: 9. The CDR3 here is CASSALTGNVGYTF. The CDR3 DNA is TGTGCCAGCAGTGCCTTGACAGGGAACGTTGGCTACACCTTC.

The V and J genes are TRBV6-4 and TRBJ1-2; 9 nucleotides line up with TRBD1. The germline CDR1 and CDR2 sequences are MRHNA and SNTAGT. This CDR3 has 14 residues. V trimming: 3 bases; J trimming: 6 bases; junction bases outside the gene matches: 5. CDR3: CASSEGQGGHGYTF. CDR3 nucleotide sequence: TGTGCCAGCAGTGAGGGACAGGGCGGGCATGGCTACACCTTC.

The chain combines TRBV28 with TRBJ1-5, with 10 bases that match TRBD1. CDR1 is MDHEN, CDR2 SYDVKM, per germline. This CDR3 comprises 15 residues. V lost 5 bases, J lost 3 bases, and 4 bases stayed unmatched. CDR3 DNA: TGTGCCAGCAGTGGGACAGGGGACCTCAATCAGCCCCAGCATTTT. Its translation is CASSGTGDLNQPQHF.

The chain links TRBV10-3 to TRBJ1-2; 8 bases map to TRBD1. The CDR3 has 14 amino acids. V lost 4 bases to trimming and J lost 0 bases; unmatched junction nucleotides: 1. Per germline, CDR1 ENHRY and CDR2 SYGVKD. CDR3 loop: CAISAGGTNYGYTF. CDR3 nucleotides: TGTGCCATCAGTGCAGGGGGCACTAACTATGGCTACACCTTC.

The chain uses TRBV14 and TRBJ1-3; no definite D call. The CDR3 runs 14 residues. Per germline, CDR1 SGHDN and CDR2 FVKESK. The V end was cut by 3 bases, the J end by 0 bases, with 6 bases between. As DNA, the CDR3 is TGTGCCAGCAGCCACAAAAACTCTGGAAACACCATATATTTT. It translates to CASSHKNSGNTIYF.

This clone has only a few counts. The CDR3 DNA reads TGTGCCAGCAGTGACAGCGGCAGGGGGCGATACACCGGGGAGCTGTTTTTT. This encodes CASSDSGRGRYTGELFF. The V call is TRBV6-1, the J call TRBJ2-2; 8 bases fit TRBD1. The V segment lost 3 bases and the J segment 3 bases; nucleotides outside the gene matches: 9. The germline gives CDR1 MNHNS, CDR2 SASEGT. CDR3 length equals 17 residues.

This rearrangement joins TRBV5-6 to TRBJ1-1, with 7 bases fitting TRBD1. V lost 5 bases to trimming and J lost 5 bases; unmatched junction nucleotides: 3. The germline V gene encodes CDR1 SGHDT and CDR2 YYEEEE. This CDR3 is 12 amino acids long. The CDR3 DNA reads as TGTGCCAGCAGTTCACAGGGGACTGAAGCTTTCTTT. This gives the protein CASSSQGTEAFF. Full variable domain (remainder filled in from reference TRBV5-6 and TRBJ1-1): DAGVTQSPTHLIKTRGQQVTLRCSPKSGHDTVSWYQQALGQGPQFIFQYYEEEERQRGNFPDRFSGHQFPNYSSELNVNALLLGDSALYLCASSSQGTEAFFGQGTRLTVV.